Listed here are 19 T cell receptor beta chains from one sample, sequenced in a study of blood T cells in healthy people across ages. Together with a sample-barcoded 5' primer, a J-beta primer mix was included in a second PCR lasting about 6 to 11 cycles. MiXCR was run by TCRdb on the 5' RACE reads, yielding one entry per CDR3 protein. This repertoire shows hundreds of thousands of distinct CDR3 sequences, approximately 25% found once; its top ten account for 9% to 9.5%. This same sample was also part of a study on T cells of mothers and their children.

What was sequenced was blood. All receptors derive from a boy younger than 18 in good health.

This rearrangement joins TRBV28 to TRBJ2-3, with D hard to call. Trimming pared 6 bases from V and 1 base from J, leaving 14 bases between. Looked up from germline, CDR1 is MDHEN and CDR2 is SYDVKM. This CDR3 contains 15 residues. The CDR3 region is CASSPYRHRTDTQYF. CDR3 nucleotide sequence: TGTGCCAGCAGCCCCTATAGACACCGCACAGATACGCAGTATTTT.

This clonotype was detected a few times. The chain couples TRBV29-1 to TRBJ1-2; D is unclear. Germline-derived CDR1 and CDR2 are SQVTM and ANQGSEA. The CDR3 loop spans 12 amino acids. V was pared by 7 bases and J by 5 bases, with 14 bases between. This CDR3 reads CSAELAYYGYTF. The CDR3 coding sequence is TGCAGCGCCGAGTTAGCTTATTATGGCTACACCTTC.

This clonotype has a handful of counts. CDR3 residues: CASGTVRGAEKLFF. The DNA of the CDR3 is TGTGCCAGCGGAACGGTGAGAGGCGCCGAAAAACTGTTTTTT. The chain combines TRBV28 with TRBJ1-4; D uncertain. The V gene's germline CDR1 is MDHEN and CDR2 SYDVKM. This CDR3 is built from 14 residues. Trimming took off 8 bases at V and 8 bases at J, with 18 bases between the two ends.

There are a few counts of this clonotype. V and J are TRBV20-1 and TRBJ2-1; D not resolved. V was cut by 7 bases and J by 5 bases, with 9 bases left in between. This CDR3 is 11 amino acids long. Germline V gene lookup returns CDR1 DFQATT and CDR2 SNEGSKA (reference sequence). The CDR3 DNA reads as TGCAGTGTCTCCGTGGACAATGAGCAGTTCTTC. Translation: CSVSVDNEQFF.

The genes are TRBV5-1 and TRBJ1-4, with D possibly being TRBD1 (5 bases). V lost 0 bases, J lost 5 bases, and 11 bases lay in between. Germline CDR1 SGHRS, CDR2 YFSETQ. The CDR3 totals 15 residues. CDR3 protein: CASSLGGLLNEKLFF. DNA of the CDR3: TGCGCCAGCAGCTTGGGGGGACTACTCAATGAAAAACTGTTTTTT.

This chain links TRBV20-1 with TRBJ2-5; D is unclear. Trimming cost V 6 bases and J 5 bases, with 22 bases left between them. The CDR3 is 15 amino acids. Germline-derived CDR1 and CDR2 are DFQATT and SNEGSKA (reference sequence). This CDR3 is CSASKLGRLGETQYF. CDR3 nucleotides: TGCAGTGCCAGTAAGCTTGGACGTTTGGGGGAGACCCAGTACTTC.

This clonotype was counted only a few times. V is TRBV5-1 and J is TRBJ2-7; D gene ambiguous. Germline CDR1 and CDR2: SGHRS and YFSETQ. The CDR3 runs 16 residues. V lost 0 bases, J lost 6 bases, and 19 bases lay in between. CDR3 nucleotide sequence: TGCGCCAGCAGCTTGGAGCACACGGGTCTGCGGCCCGAGCAGTACTTC. This sequence encodes CASSLEHTGLRPEQYF. Variable domain in full (rest from reference TRBV5-1 and TRBJ2-7): KAGVTQTPRYLIKTRGQQVTLSCSPISGHRSVSWYQQTPGQGLQFLFEYFSETQRNKGNFPGRFSGRQFSNSRSEMNVSTLELGDSALYLCASSLEHTGLRPEQYFGPGTRLTVT.

This clonotype came up a few times. The chain employs TRBV18 and TRBJ2-7; D possibly corresponds to TRBD1 (6 bases). Germline assignment: CDR1 KGHSH and CDR2 LQKENI. The V end was cut by 3 bases, the J end by 0 bases, with 15 bases between. This CDR3 is built from 16 residues. The CDR3 nucleotides are TGTGCCAGCTCACCTTTTAGCAGGGACACCTCCTACGAGCAGTACTTC. Translation gives CASSPFSRDTSYEQYF.

This chain links TRBV14 with TRBJ2-7, with D unclear. The V end lost 2 bases, the J end lost 4 bases, and 12 bases lay between the germline ends. Germline values: CDR1 SGHDN, CDR2 FVKESK. The CDR3 is made up of 14 amino acids. The chain's CDR3 is CASSQTGFRYEQYF. In DNA, the CDR3 is TGTGCCAGCAGCCAAACCGGTTTTCGATACGAGCAGTACTTC.

This clonotype has a handful of counts. V usage is TRBV2 and J usage is TRBJ2-5; D is perhaps TRBD2 (7 bases). The germline gives CDR1 SNHLY, CDR2 FYNNEI. Trimming pared 7 bases from V and 4 bases from J, leaving 13 bases between. CDR3 length equals 13 residues. As DNA, the CDR3 is TGTGCCAGCAACTCAAGGGGGGGAGAGACCCAGTACTTC. Translated, it gives CASNSRGGETQYF. The full variable domain, completed using reference TRBV2 and TRBJ2-5, is EPEVTQTPSHQVTQMGQEVILRCVPISNHLYFYWYRQILGQKVEFLVSFYNNEISEKSEIFDDQFSVERPDGSNFTLKIRSTKLEDSAMYFCASNSRGGETQYFGPGTRLLVL.

The chain recombines TRBV29-1 with TRBJ2-7; 9 bases line up with TRBD1. V dropped 6 bases and J dropped 4; count of bases not matched to a gene: 10. The V gene's germline CDR1 is SQVTM and CDR2 ANQGSEA. The CDR3 has 14 residues. CDR3 in DNA: TGCAGCGTGAACATACAGGGGGCGAGGTACGAGCAGTACTTC. Protein sequence: CSVNIQGARYEQYF.

The chain employs TRBV20-1 and TRBJ2-2; TRBD2 is a possible D gene (7 bases). The germline V gene has CDR1 DFQATT and CDR2 SNEGSKA (reference sequence). The ends were cut back, 0 bases at V and 4 bases at J, with 12 bases in the middle. The CDR3 contains 15 residues. This chain's CDR3 is CSAREGGGITGELFF. In nucleotides, the CDR3 is TGCAGTGCTAGAGAAGGGGGAGGGATCACCGGGGAGCTGTTTTTT.

The CDR3 spells CASGFSSGGPELFF. CDR3 DNA sequence: TGTGCTAGTGGTTTTTCTAGCGGGGGTCCAGAGCTGTTTTTT. The chain recombines TRBV12-5 with TRBJ2-2; 10 nucleotides match TRBD2. Trimming took 3 bases from V and 11 from J; bases not matched to a gene: 6. The germline CDR1 and CDR2 sequences are LGHNT and FRNRAP. The CDR3 sequence is 14 residues long. The full variable domain, completed using reference TRBV12-5 and TRBJ2-2, is DARVTQTPRHKVTEMGQEVTMRCQPILGHNTVFWYRQTMMQGLELLAYFRNRAPLDDSGMPKDRFSAEMPDATLATLKIQPSEPRDSAVYFCASGFSSGGPELFFGEGSRLTVL.

CDR3 DNA sequence: TGTGCCAGCAGCCCACCAAATTACAGGGGGATGGGGCTAGACGAGCAGTACTTC. Translated: CASSPPNYRGMGLDEQYF. The gene calls are TRBV7-9 and TRBJ2-7, with 8 bases that match TRBD1. The trim removed 5 bases at V and 5 bases at J, leaving 20 bases unmatched. The CDR3 covers 18 residues. The V gene's germline CDR1 is SEHNR and CDR2 FQNEAQ (reference sequence). The full variable domain, rest sourced from reference TRBV7-9 and TRBJ2-7, is DTGVSQNPRHKITKRGQNVTFRCDPISEHNRLYWYRQTLGQGPEFLTYFQNEAQLEKSRLLSDRFSAERPKGSFSTLEIQRTEQGDSAMYLCASSPPNYRGMGLDEQYFGPGTRLTVT.

The rearrangement joins TRBV12-3 or TRBV12-4 to TRBJ2-3; TRBD2 matches 8 bases. The CDR3 length is 15 residues. V lost 7 bases and J lost 2; bases outside the gene matches: 8. The CDR3 loop is CASIATSDSTDTQYF. The CDR3 nucleotides are TGTGCCAGCATCGCGACTAGCGACTCCACAGATACGCAGTATTTT.

The chain combines TRBV18 with TRBJ1-2; the match to TRBD1 covers 7 bases. Per the germline V gene, CDR1 is KGHSH and CDR2 is LQKENI. Germline trimming cut 3 bases from V and 0 bases from J; bases unmatched to any gene: 7. This CDR3 spans 16 amino acids. The CDR3 sequence is CASSPLRDSSNYGYTF. CDR3 nucleotide sequence: TGTGCCAGCTCACCCCTACGGGACAGTTCTAACTATGGCTACACCTTC.

This clonotype has a handful of counts. This chain connects TRBV9 to TRBJ2-3, with a tentative D call TRBD2 (6 bases). The length of the CDR3 is 15 residues. From germline, CDR1 is SGDLS and CDR2 YYNGEE. The V and J ends lost 0 bases and 4 bases respectively, with 12 bases between them. The CDR3 here is CASSVEEGKADTQYF. The CDR3 region has the DNA TGTGCCAGCAGCGTAGAGGAGGGGAAGGCAGATACGCAGTATTTT.

This clonotype was observed a handful of times. The chain employs TRBV11-2 and TRBJ2-5; 8 bases agree with TRBD1. The DNA end favors TRBJ2-7, so the J call may be wrong. Germline CDR1 and CDR2: SGHAT and FQNNGV. The CDR3 consists of 13 residues. CDR3 in DNA: TGTGCCAGCAGACGGACAGGGCAAAGCGAGCAGTACTTC. It yields the protein CASRRTGQSEQYF.

The chain combines TRBV7-2 with TRBJ2-5; 11 bases fit TRBD2. This CDR3 is 16 amino acids long. The V gene end was trimmed by 1 base and the J gene end by 6 bases; junction bases not matched to a gene: 7. Germline CDR1 is SGHTA and CDR2 is FQGNSA. CDR3 in DNA: TGTGCCAGCAGCTTAGATTTTAGCGGGGGGGTTAAGACCCAGTACTTC. Protein sequence: CASSLDFSGGVKTQYF.